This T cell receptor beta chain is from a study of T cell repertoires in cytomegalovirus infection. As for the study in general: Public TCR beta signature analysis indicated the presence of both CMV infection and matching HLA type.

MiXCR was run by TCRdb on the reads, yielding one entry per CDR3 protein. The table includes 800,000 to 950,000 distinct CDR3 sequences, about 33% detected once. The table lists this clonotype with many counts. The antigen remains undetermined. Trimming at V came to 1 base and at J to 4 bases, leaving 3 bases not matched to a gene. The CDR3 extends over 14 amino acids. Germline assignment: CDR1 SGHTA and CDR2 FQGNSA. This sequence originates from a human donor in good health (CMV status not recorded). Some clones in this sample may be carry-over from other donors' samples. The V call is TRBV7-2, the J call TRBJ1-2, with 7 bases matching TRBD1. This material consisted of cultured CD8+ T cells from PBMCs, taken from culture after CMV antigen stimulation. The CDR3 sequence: CASSLVGQVYGYTF. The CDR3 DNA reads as TGTGCCAGCAGCTTAGTCGGACAGGTCTATGGCTACACCTTC.